The 17 T cell receptor beta chains reported below all come from one sample, sequenced in a study of shared clonotypes between healthy human individuals. Clones were sequenced by immunoSEQ multiplex PCR, and TCRdb holds only the in-frame ones, with some missing. This table has 2 million to 2.5 million clones, about 94% appearing once. The sequenced sample was naive CD4+ T cells sorted from blood. Subset indicated: CD45RA+ positively selected. These receptors all stem from a young man in good health.

The gene calls are TRBV11-2 and TRBJ2-5; TRBD2 matches 8 bases. J was trimmed by 7 bases and V by 0 bases; bases with no gene match: 10. In germline, CDR1 is SGHAT, CDR2 FQNNGV. The CDR3 consists of 16 residues. The DNA for the CDR3 is TGTGCCAGCAGCTTAGACCGGACTAGCCCTCATACGACCCAGTACTTC. Translation: CASSLDRTSPHTTQYF.

As to this clone: This CDR3 is also generated by other DNA sequences in the sample. This chain uses TRBV5-6 with TRBJ2-5, with TRBD1 matching 10 bases. J lost 5 bases, V lost 4 bases, and 5 bases had no gene match. CDR3 length equals 14 residues. CDR1 and CDR2 (germline): SGHDT, YYEEEE. DNA of the CDR3: TGTGCCAGCAGCAGGGACAGGGGAGGGGAGACCCAGTACTTC. Amino acid sequence: CASSRDRGGETQYF.

The chain carries TRBV9 and TRBJ2-1, with TRBD2 matching 7 bases. The CDR3 runs to 16 residues. Germline V gives CDR1 SGDLS, CDR2 YYNGEE. J was trimmed by 6 bases and V by 0 bases; bases with no gene match: 9. This chain's CDR3 is CASSVEERDLPNEQFF. CDR3 nucleotide sequence: TGTGCCAGCAGCGTAGAGGAGCGGGACCTCCCCAATGAGCAGTTCTTC.

The chain joins TRBV28 to TRBJ1-2, with 11 bases identical to TRBD1. Germline CDR1 is MDHEN and CDR2 is SYDVKM. Trimming removed 7 bases from V and 7 bases from J; junction bases left unmatched: 11. The CDR3 has 15 amino acids. As DNA, the CDR3 is TGTGCCAGCATTCTCGGACAGGGGGCCCCGGCTGGCTACACCTTC. This encodes CASILGQGAPAGYTF.

The rearrangement uses TRBV9 and TRBJ1-2; TRBD1 aligns across 7 bases. CDR3 length: 14 residues. Germline values: CDR1 SGDLS, CDR2 YYNGEE. Germline trimming cut 2 bases from V and 7 bases from J; bases unmatched to any gene: 8. CDR3 in DNA: TGTGCCAGCAGCGTCGGGACAGCAGATCGTGGCTACACCTTC. This sequence encodes CASSVGTADRGYTF.

A remark on this clone: The sample carries other DNA sequences with the same CDR3. The V gene is TRBV18, the J gene TRBJ2-2; tentative D call: TRBD1 (6 bases). The CDR3 has 15 amino acids. Trimming shortened V by 3 bases and J by 0 bases, and 8 bases separated the two germline ends. Germline-derived CDR1 and CDR2 are KGHSH and LQKENI. The CDR3 protein is CASSPGGPNTGELFF. The DNA of the CDR3 is TGTGCCAGCTCACCTGGGGGCCCGAACACCGGGGAGCTGTTTTTT. The full variable domain, rest sourced from reference TRBV18 and TRBJ2-2, is NAGVMQNPRHLVRRRGQEARLRCSPMKGHSHVYWYRQLPEEGLKFMVYLQKENIIDESGMPKERFSAEFPKEGPSILRIQQVVRGDSAAYFCASSPGGPNTGELFFGEGSRLTVL.

The rearrangement joins TRBV13 to TRBJ2-3; possible D gene TRBD2, 5 bases. The germline V gene has CDR1 PRHDT and CDR2 FYEKMQ (reference sequence). This CDR3 contains 15 residues. Trimming stripped 5 bases from V and 4 bases from J, with 16 bases between. DNA for the CDR3: TGTGCCAGCAGCCCCTTTGGCGGGCGCCCAGATACGCAGTATTTT. This codes for CASSPFGGRPDTQYF.

This CDR3 is CASSQAGLSVSKNIQYF. In DNA form, the CDR3 reads TGTGCCAGCAGCCAGGCAGGGTTAAGTGTTTCCAAAAACATTCAGTACTTC. The chain joins TRBV14 to TRBJ2-4; possibly TRBD1 for D (5 bases). Trimming took 3 bases from V and 2 from J, leaving 17 bases between them. The CDR3 runs to 17 residues. Germline lookup yields CDR1 SGHDN and CDR2 FVKESK. The full variable domain, completed using reference TRBV14 and TRBJ2-4, is EAGVTQFPSHSVIEKGQTVTLRCDPISGHDNLYWYRRVMGKEIKFLLHFVKESKQDESGMPNNRFLAERTGGTYSTLKVQPAELEDSGVYFCASSQAGLSVSKNIQYFGAGTRLSVL.

The gene calls are TRBV11-2 and TRBJ1-2, with TRBD1 as a possible D gene (5 bases). Germline V CDR1 and CDR2: SGHAT, FQNNGV. The CDR3 sequence is 15 residues long. With 1 base removed from V and 4 bases from J, the gap between germline ends came to 13 bases. CDR3 bases: TGTGCCAGCAGCTTAGGATCGGGACCGATCTATGGCTACACCTTC. Amino acids: CASSLGSGPIYGYTF.

The CDR3 sequence is CASGGTSNQPQHF. The CDR3 DNA is TGTGCCAGCGGCGGAACTTCTAATCAGCCCCAGCATTTT. The gene calls are TRBV6-1 and TRBJ1-5; no definite D call. The germline gives CDR1 MNHNS, CDR2 SASEGT. This CDR3 contains 13 residues. Trimming removed 8 bases from V and 4 bases from J, with 12 bases in between.

This chain connects TRBV10-1 to TRBJ2-5, with 12 bases that match TRBD2. The germline CDR1 and CDR2 sequences are WNHNN and SYGVQD (reference sequence). CDR3 length: 19 residues. The V segment lost 3 bases and the J segment 2 bases; nucleotides outside the gene matches: 13. The DNA for the CDR3 is TGCGCCAGCAGTGATTGGGCTAGCGGGAGGGCCAGGAGGCAAGAGACCCAGTACTTC. Its translation: CASSDWASGRARRQETQYF.

The chain recombines TRBV28 with TRBJ1-4; a weak D match, TRBD1 (5 bases). V shed 3 bases and J shed 8 bases, with 13 bases lying between them. Germline V CDR1 and CDR2: MDHEN, SYDVKM. This CDR3 has 14 residues. The CDR3: CASSFQGGREKLFF. CDR3 in DNA: TGTGCCAGCAGTTTTCAGGGAGGTAGGGAAAAACTGTTTTTT.

The chain employs TRBV5-1 and TRBJ2-5, with D perhaps matching TRBD2 (6 bases). Germline V gene lookup returns CDR1 SGHRS and CDR2 YFSETQ. The CDR3 loop spans 16 amino acids. With 1 base removed from V and 4 bases from J, the gap between germline ends came to 17 bases. The CDR3 DNA is TGCGCCAGCAGCTTGTCCGGGGGTGTCTATCGAGAGACCCAGTACTTC. This translates into CASSLSGGVYRETQYF.

Concerning this clone: Different DNA sequences within this sample yield the same CDR3. The V gene is TRBV5-1, the J gene TRBJ1-5; no clear D gene. Germline V gives CDR1 SGHRS, CDR2 YFSETQ. This CDR3 has 13 residues. V was pared by 0 bases and J by 5 bases, with 6 bases between. The CDR3, as DNA: TGCGCCAGCAGCTTGGGGCCGGATCAGCCCCAGCATTTT. Its translation is CASSLGPDQPQHF.

The chain links TRBV25-1 to TRBJ1-5, with D unresolved. Germline CDR1 and CDR2: MGHDK and SYGVNS. The CDR3 loop spans 16 amino acids. With 6 bases removed from V and 2 bases from J, the gap between germline ends came to 17 bases. CDR3 coding DNA: TGTGCCAGCAGGGGAGGGCCCGGGAACGGCAATCAGCCCCAGCATTTT. This sequence encodes CASRGGPGNGNQPQHF.

This clone was observed a single time. The chain recombines TRBV10-3 with TRBJ2-5; D is possibly TRBD1 (6 bases). CDR3 length: 13 residues. The germline CDR1 and CDR2 sequences are ENHRY and SYGVKD. V lost 6 bases and J 5 bases, leaving 13 bases between the germline ends. The CDR3 bases are TGTGCCATCAGCCCAGGGGAGAGGGAGACCCAGTACTTC. Translating gives CAISPGERETQYF.

Here the CDR3 DNA reads TGTGCCAGCAACCCTCCGGGACAGGGGGTCGGATCACCCCTCCACTTT. Its protein is CASNPPGQGVGSPLHF. The J gene is TRBJ1-6, the V gene TRBV6-6, with TRBD1 matching over 11 bases. V shed 7 bases, J shed 10 bases, and the junction held 12 bases outside the gene matches. This CDR3 is built from 16 residues. Germline V CDR1 and CDR2: MNHNY, SVGAGI (reference sequence).